This T cell receptor beta chain was recorded in a study of blood T cells in healthy people across ages. A few counts support this clonotype. A second PCR of roughly 7 to 11 cycles used a sample-barcoded 5' primer and a J-beta primer mix. TCRdb fed the 5' RACE reads into MiXCR, producing one record per CDR3 protein. This table has some 730,000 distinct CDR3 sequences, 22% appearing once. Germline V gene sequence: CDR1 DFQATT, CDR2 SNEGSKA (reference sequence). Trimming cost V 3 bases and J 4 bases; bases outside gene matches: 7. The CDR3 spans 15 residues. Sequenced: blood. V usage is TRBV20-1 and J usage is TRBJ2-5; TRBD2 matches 11 bases. This clonotype was obtained from a man between 65 and 79 years old in good health. The CDR3 loop is CSARIPGTSGETQYF. CDR3 DNA: TGCAGTGCTAGGATTCCCGGGACTAGCGGAGAGACCCAGTACTTC.